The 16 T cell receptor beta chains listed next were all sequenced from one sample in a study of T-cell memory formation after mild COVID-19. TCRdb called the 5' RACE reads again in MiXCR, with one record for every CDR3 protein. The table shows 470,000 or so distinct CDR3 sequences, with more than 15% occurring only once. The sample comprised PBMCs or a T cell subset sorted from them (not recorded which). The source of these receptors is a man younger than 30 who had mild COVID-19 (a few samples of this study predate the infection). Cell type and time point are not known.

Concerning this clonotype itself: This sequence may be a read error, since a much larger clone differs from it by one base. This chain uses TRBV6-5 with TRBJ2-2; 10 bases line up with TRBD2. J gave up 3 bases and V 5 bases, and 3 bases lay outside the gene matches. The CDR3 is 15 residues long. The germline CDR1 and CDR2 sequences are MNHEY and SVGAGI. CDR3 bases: TGTGCCAGCAGTAGCGGGGGGGAGGACACCGGGGAGCTGTTTTTT. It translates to CASSSGGEDTGELFF.

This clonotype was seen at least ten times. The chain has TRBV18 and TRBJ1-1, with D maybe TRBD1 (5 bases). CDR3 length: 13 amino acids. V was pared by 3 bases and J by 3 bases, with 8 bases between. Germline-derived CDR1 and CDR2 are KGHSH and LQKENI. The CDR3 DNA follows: TGTGCCAGCTCACCGTCCAGGGACACTGAAGCTTTCTTT. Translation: CASSPSRDTEAFF.

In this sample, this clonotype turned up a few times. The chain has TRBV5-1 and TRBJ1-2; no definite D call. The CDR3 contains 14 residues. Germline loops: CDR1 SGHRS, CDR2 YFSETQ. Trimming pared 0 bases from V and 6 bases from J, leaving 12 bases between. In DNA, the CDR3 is TGCGCCAGCAGCTTGGCCGATACGTTCGATGGCTACACCTTC. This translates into CASSLADTFDGYTF.

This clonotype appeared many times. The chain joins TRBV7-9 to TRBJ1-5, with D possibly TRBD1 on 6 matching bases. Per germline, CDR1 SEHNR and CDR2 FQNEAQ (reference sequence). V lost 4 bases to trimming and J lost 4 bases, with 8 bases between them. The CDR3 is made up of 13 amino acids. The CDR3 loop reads CASSSQGNQPQHF. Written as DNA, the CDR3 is TGTGCCAGCAGCTCCCAGGGGAATCAGCCCCAGCATTTT.

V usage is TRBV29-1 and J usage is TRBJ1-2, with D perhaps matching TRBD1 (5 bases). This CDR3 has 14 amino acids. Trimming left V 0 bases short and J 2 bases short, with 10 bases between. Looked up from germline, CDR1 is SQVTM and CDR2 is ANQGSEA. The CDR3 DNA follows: TGCAGCGTTGAAGATAGTTACAGGAACTATGGCTACACCTTC. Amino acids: CSVEDSYRNYGYTF.

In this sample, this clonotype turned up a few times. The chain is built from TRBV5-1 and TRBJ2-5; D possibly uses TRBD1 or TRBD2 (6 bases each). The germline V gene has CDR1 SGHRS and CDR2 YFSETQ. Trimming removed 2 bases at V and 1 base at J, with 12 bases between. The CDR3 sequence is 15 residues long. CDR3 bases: TGCGCCAGCAGCTTAGAGGGGGGAGTCCAAGAGACCCAGTACTTC. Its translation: CASSLEGGVQETQYF.

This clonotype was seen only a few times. DNA of the CDR3: TGTGCCAGCAGTTTATTCTCTGGCTACACCTTC. Translation: CASSLFSGYTF. The chain uses TRBV28 and TRBJ1-2; no clear D gene. This CDR3 contains 11 residues. The germline V and J ends were trimmed by 1 base and 7 bases, with 4 bases remaining between them. Germline-derived CDR1 and CDR2 are MDHEN and SYDVKM.

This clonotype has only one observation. The CDR3 sequence is CASSTSTALDEKLFF. Here the CDR3 DNA reads TGCGCCAGCAGCACCTCGACAGCCTTGGATGAAAAACTGTTTTTT. The V call is TRBV4-3, the J call TRBJ1-4, with D tentatively TRBD1 (5 bases). The CDR3 spans 15 residues. Trimming took off 5 bases at V and 6 bases at J, with 16 bases between the two ends. CDR1 is LGHNA and CDR2 is YSLEER in the germline V gene.

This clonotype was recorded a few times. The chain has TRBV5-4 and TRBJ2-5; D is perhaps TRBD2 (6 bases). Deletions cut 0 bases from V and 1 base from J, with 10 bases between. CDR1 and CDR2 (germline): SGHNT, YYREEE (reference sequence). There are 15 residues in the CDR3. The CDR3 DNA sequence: TGTGCCAGCAGCTTGGTGGGCGGGGCCCAAGAGACCCAGTACTTC. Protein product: CASSLVGGAQETQYF.

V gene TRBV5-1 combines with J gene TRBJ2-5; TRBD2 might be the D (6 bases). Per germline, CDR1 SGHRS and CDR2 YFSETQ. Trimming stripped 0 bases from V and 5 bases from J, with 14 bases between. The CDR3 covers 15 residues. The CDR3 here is CASSLVTPSGETQYF. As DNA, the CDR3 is TGCGCCAGCAGCTTGGTTACCCCCAGCGGGGAGACCCAGTACTTC.

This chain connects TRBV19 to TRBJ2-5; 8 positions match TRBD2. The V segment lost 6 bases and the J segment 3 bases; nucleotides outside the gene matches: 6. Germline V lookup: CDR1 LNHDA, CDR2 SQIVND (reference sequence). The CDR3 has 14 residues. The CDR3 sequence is CASRISGGEETQYF. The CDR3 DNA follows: TGTGCCAGTAGGATAAGCGGGGGAGAAGAGACCCAGTACTTC.

CDR3 amino acids: CASSLAGTGGLNTEAFF. CDR3 DNA sequence: TGTGCCAGCAGCTTAGCCGGGACAGGGGGCTTGAACACTGAAGCTTTCTTT. The rearrangement joins TRBV7-3 to TRBJ1-1, with 12 positions matching TRBD1. Losses at the gene ends were 2 bases for V and 0 bases for J; bases not matched to a gene: 4. CDR1 is SGHTA and CDR2 is FQGTGA in the germline V gene. The CDR3 is 17 residues long.

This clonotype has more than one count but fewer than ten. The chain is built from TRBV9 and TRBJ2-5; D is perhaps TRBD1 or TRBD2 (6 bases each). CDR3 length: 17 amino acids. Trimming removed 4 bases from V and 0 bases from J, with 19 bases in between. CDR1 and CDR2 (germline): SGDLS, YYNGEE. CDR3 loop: CASSPPLGGPNQETQYF. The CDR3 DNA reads TGTGCCAGCAGCCCACCCTTAGGGGGGCCGAACCAAGAGACCCAGTACTTC. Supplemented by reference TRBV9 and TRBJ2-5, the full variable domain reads DSGVTQTPKHLITATGQRVTLRCSPRSGDLSVYWYQQSLDQGLQFLIQYYNGEERAKGNILERFSAQQFPDLHSELNLSSLELGDSALYFCASSPPLGGPNQETQYFGPGTRLLVL.

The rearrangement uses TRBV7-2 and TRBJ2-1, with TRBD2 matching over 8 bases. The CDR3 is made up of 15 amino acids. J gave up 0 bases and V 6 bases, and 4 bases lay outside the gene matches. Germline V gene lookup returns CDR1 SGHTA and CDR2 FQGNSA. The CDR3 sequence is CASSSGASSYNEQFF. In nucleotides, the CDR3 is TGTGCCAGCAGTAGCGGGGCGAGCTCCTACAATGAGCAGTTCTTC.

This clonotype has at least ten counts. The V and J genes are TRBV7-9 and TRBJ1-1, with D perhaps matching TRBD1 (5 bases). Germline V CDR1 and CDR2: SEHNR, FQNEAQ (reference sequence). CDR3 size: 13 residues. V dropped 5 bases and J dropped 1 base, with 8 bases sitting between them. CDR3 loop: CASSAQGNTEAFF. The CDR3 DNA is TGTGCCAGCAGCGCTCAGGGGAACACTGAAGCTTTCTTT.

Here the CDR3 DNA reads TGCGCCAGCAGCTCTGATGCGAACACTGAAGCTTTCTTT. Encoded protein: CASSSDANTEAFF. The gene calls are TRBV5-1 and TRBJ1-1; D ambiguous. In germline, CDR1 is SGHRS, CDR2 YFSETQ. Between the trimmed V and J ends, which lost 3 bases and 1 base, there was a span of 7 bases. The CDR3 covers 13 residues.